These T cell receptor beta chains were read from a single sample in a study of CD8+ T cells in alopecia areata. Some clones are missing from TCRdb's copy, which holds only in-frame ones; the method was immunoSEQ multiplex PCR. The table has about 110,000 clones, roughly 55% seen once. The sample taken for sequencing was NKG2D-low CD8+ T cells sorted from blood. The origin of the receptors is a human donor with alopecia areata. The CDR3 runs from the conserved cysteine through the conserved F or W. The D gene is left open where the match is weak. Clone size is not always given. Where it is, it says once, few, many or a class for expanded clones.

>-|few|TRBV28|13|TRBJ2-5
TGTGCCAGCAGTTTAGGGACACAAGAGACCCAGTACTTC
CASSLGTQETQYF
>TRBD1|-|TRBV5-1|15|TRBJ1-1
TGCGCCAGCAGAGCGGACAGGGGTTATATCGCTGAAGCTTTCTTT
CASRADRGYIAEAFF
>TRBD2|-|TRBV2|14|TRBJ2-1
TGTGCCAGCAGTCTAGCGGGAGTGCGGAATGAGCAGTTCTTC
CASSLAGVRNEQFF
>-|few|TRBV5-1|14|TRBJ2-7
TGCGCCAGCAGCCGGTACAGGAATTCCTACGAGCAGTACTTC
CASSRYRNSYEQYF
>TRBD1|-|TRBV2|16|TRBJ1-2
TGTGCCAGCAGCTTGAACCCAGGGGGCTCTAACTATGGCTACACCTTC
CASSLNPGGSNYGYTF
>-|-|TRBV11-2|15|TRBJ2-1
TGTGCCAGCAGCGCCGAGTGGGGTCGGTTCGATGAGCAGTTCTTC
CASSAEWGRFDEQFF
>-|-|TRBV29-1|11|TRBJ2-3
TGCAGCGTTGACCTCGGAAGACTCTCCTATTTT
CSVDLGRLSYF
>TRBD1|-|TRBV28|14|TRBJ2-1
TGTGCCAGCAGCATCCAGGGGGCGAACAATGAGCAGTTCTTC
CASSIQGANNEQFF
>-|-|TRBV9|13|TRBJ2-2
TGTGCCAGTCGCAAAGAACCACCCGGGGAGCTGTTTTTT
CASRKEPPGELFF
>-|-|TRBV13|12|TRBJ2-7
TGTGCCAGCAGCAGTGGGGGTTACGAGCAGTACTTC
CASSSGGYEQYF
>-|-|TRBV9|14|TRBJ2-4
TGTGCCAGCAGCGTAGGGCAGGGGAGGGACATTCAGTACTTC
CASSVGQGRDIQYF
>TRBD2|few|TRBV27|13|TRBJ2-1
TGTGCCAGCTCCAGGACTAGCGTCGATGAGCAGTTCTTC
CASSRTSVDEQFF
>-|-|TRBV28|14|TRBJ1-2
TGTGCCAGCAGTTTTTCATGGAGGGGCTATGGCTACACCTTC
CASSFSWRGYGYTF
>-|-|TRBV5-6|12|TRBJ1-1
TGTGCCAGCAGCTTGGGTGACACTGAAGCTTTCTTT
CASSLGDTEAFF
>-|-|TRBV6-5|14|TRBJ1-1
TGTGCCAGCAGTTTCTCCGGGACACTCAATGAAGCTTTCTTT
CASSFSGTLNEAFF
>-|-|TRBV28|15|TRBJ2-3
TGTGCCAGCAGTTTAAGCGGCGGCTCGGGAGATACGCAGTATTTT
CASSLSGGSGDTQYF
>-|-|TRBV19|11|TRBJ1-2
TGTGCCAGTGGTAACCCCAGCGGCTACACCTTC
CASGNPSGYTF
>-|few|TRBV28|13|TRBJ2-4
TGTGCCAGCGGCGTCGGGCCCAAAAACATTCAGTACTTC
CASGVGPKNIQYF
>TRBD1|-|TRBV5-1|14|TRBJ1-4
TGCGCCAGCAGCCTGGACAGGGGGAATGAAAAACTGTTTTTT
CASSLDRGNEKLFF
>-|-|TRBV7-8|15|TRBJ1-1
TGTGCCAGCAGCTTAGCCCCGGGGGTAAACACTGAAGCTTTCTTT
CASSLAPGVNTEAFF
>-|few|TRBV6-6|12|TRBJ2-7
TGTGCCAGCAGTCCCCGGACCTACGAGCAGTACTTC
CASSPRTYEQYF
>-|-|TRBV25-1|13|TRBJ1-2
TGTGCCAGCAGTGTTACAGAGACCTATGGCTACACCTTC
CASSVTETYGYTF
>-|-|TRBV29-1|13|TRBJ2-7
TGCAGCGTCCAGGACTTCTACTCCTACGAGCAGTACTTC
CSVQDFYSYEQYF
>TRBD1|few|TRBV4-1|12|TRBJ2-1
TGCGCCAGCAGCTCACAGGGGAATGAGCAGTTCTTC
CASSSQGNEQFF
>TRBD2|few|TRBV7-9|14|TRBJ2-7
TGTGCCAGCAGCTTAGAGCTAGCGGTCCACGAGCAGTACTTC
CASSLELAVHEQYF
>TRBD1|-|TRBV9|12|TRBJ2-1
TGTGCCAGCAGCGCGACAGGGAATGAGCAGTTCTTC
CASSATGNEQFF
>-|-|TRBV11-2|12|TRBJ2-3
TGTGCCAGCAGCTTATCCACAGATACGCAGTATTTT
CASSLSTDTQYF
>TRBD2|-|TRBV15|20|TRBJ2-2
TGTGCCACCAGCAGAGTGGGCGGGGCCCTAGCGGGAGGGCCATTCGGGGAGCTGTTTTTT
CATSRVGGALAGGPFGELFF
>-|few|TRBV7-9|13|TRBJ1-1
TGTGCCAGCAGCGAACAGGGGAACACTGAAGCTTTCTTT
CASSEQGNTEAFF
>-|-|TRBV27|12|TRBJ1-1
TGTGCCAGCGCACACGCGAACACTGAAGCTTTCTTT
CASAHANTEAFF
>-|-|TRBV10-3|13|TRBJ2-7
TGTGCCATCAGTGAGTTGACACCCTTGGGGAAGTACTTC
CAISELTPLGKYF
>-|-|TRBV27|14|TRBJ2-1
TGTGCCAGCAGTTGGTCGGGACTCAACAATGAGCAGTTCTTC
CASSWSGLNNEQFF
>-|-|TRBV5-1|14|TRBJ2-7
TGCGCCAGCAGCTTGGTGGTAGACTCCTACGAGCAGTACTTC
CASSLVVDSYEQYF
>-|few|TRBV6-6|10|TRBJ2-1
TGTGCCAGCAGCTACAATGAGCAGTTCTTC
CASSYNEQFF
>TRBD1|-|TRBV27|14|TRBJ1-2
TGTGCCAGCAGTCCTGGGACAGGGGGCTTCGGCTACACCTTC
CASSPGTGGFGYTF
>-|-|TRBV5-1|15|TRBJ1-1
TGCGCCAGCAGCCGGCCTTATGAGAAGAACACTGAAGCTTTCTTT
CASSRPYEKNTEAFF
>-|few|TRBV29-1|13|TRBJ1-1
TGCAGCGTTTTGTACCCGGGGGGCGTTGAAGCTTTCTTT
CSVLYPGGVEAFF
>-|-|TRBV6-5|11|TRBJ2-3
TGTGCCAGCAGCGACAGGGAGGCGCAGTATTTT
CASSDREAQYF
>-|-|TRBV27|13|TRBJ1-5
TGTGCCAGCAGTTTAGGCCGGGGTCAGCCCCAGCATTTT
CASSLGRGQPQHF
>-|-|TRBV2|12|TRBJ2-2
TGTGCCAGCAGACTAGTTTCCGGGGAGCTGTTTTTT
CASRLVSGELFF
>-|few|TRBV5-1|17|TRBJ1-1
TGCGCCAGCAGCAGCGGGACAAGCGTTCCCCCGTACACTGAAGCTTTCTTT
CASSSGTSVPPYTEAFF
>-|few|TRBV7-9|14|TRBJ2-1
TGTGCCAGCGCCCAGCAGGGTCCCTACAATGAGCAGTTCTTC
CASAQQGPYNEQFF